The clone carrying this T cell receptor beta chain came up a few times. Deletions cut 8 bases from V and 6 bases from J, with 4 bases between. This CDR3 is 10 amino acids long. This entry is derived from a study of T cells in Graves' hyperthyroidism and ophthalmopathy. In the study overall: Peripheral blood was acquired at first diagnosis, ahead of any therapy whatsoever.

What was amplified from RNA transcripts were TCR beta CDR3 regions. HTBI primers were employed in a first-round RT-PCR of the TCR CDR3. Using its own MiXCR run on the multiplex PCR reads, TCRdb lists one record per CDR3 protein. The sample holds about 640,000 distinct CDR3 sequences, more than 20% seen once. Ophthalmopathy patients had moderate-to-severe active disease, CAS ≥3, NOSPECS ≥4, and disease duration under 3 months. PBMCs were obtained from under 13 ml fresh peripheral blood. The clonotype originates from a man aged 30-40 years with Graves' ophthalmopathy. The chain uses TRBV12-3 or TRBV12-4 and TRBJ2-2; D unclear. The sample comprised blood. The DNA of the CDR3 is TGTGCCAGCGCATCCGGGGAGCTGTTTTTT. Amino acids: CASASGELFF.